This T cell receptor beta chain emerged from a study of cytomegalovirus exposure and HLA in healthy donors. The CDR3 has 14 amino acids. Germline-derived CDR1 and CDR2 are SGHRS and YFSETQ. The germline V and J ends were trimmed by 2 bases and 2 bases, with 9 bases remaining between them. Primers for the PCR totalled 60 Vbeta and 13 Jbeta. Repertoires were generated with immunoSEQ multiplex PCR, while TCRdb's copy carries only in-frame clones and drops some. The sample records about 160,000 clones, 81% being singletons. The sample was PBMCs. The chain employs TRBV5-1 and TRBJ2-3; D remains unclear. The clonotype comes from a woman aged 18-30 years in good health and CMV-seronegative. The CDR3 nucleotides read TGCGCCAGCAGCTTCAGTCAAACCACAGATACGCAGTATTTT. Translating it yields CASSFSQTTDTQYF.